The subject of this entry is one T cell receptor (beta chain). The data are from a study of technical replicates of blood from several donors. The method was immunoSEQ multiplex PCR; TCRdb's version includes in-frame clones alone and lacks a portion of them. Of 75,000 to 100,000 clones in the sample, roughly 94% were seen once. Germline CDR1 reads SGHDN; CDR2 reads FVKESK. V was clipped by 3 bases and J by 7 bases; unmatched bases: 7. This CDR3 has 15 residues. The source is a human donor in good health. Sequenced sample: T cells isolated from PBMCs. The genes are TRBV14 and TRBJ2-7; 12 bases fit TRBD2. The CDR3 sequence: CASSQTLAGGQEQYF. As DNA, the CDR3 is TGTGCCAGCAGCCAGACCCTAGCGGGAGGGCAAGAGCAGTACTTC. The variable domain in full, completed from reference TRBV14 and TRBJ2-7, reads EAGVTQFPSHSVIEKGQTVTLRCDPISGHDNLYWYRRVMGKEIKFLLHFVKESKQDESGMPNNRFLAERTGGTYSTLKVQPAELEDSGVYFCASSQTLAGGQEQYFGPGTRLTVT.